This TCR beta chain was profiled in a study of CD8+ T cells in alopecia areata. Study-wide context: For the treated group, dosing was oral tofacitinib at 5 to 10 mg twice daily.

A word on this clone: As yet, its antigen is unknown.

This CDR3 comprises 15 residues. Germline values: CDR1 SGHTA, CDR2 FQGTGA. Trimming left V 3 bases short and J 4 bases short, with 14 bases between. Extraction and reverse transcription of RNA yielded cDNA as the sequencing template. Using immunoSEQ multiplex PCR, the repertoire was profiled, and TCRdb retains in-frame clones only, with some absent. The data hold some 180,000 clones, with around 63% observed a single time. Notes on the study in general: More clonal than normal scalp was lesional scalp, particularly alopecia totalis/universalis.

The rearrangement links TRBV7-3 to TRBJ2-3; no clear D. Sequenced material: CD4+ T cells sorted from blood, taken at week 0. The receptor comes from a human donor with alopecia areata. CDR3 sequence: CASSLSASVSDTQYF. In DNA, the CDR3 is TGTGCCAGCAGCTTGTCGGCCAGCGTGTCAGATACGCAGTATTTT.